This T cell receptor (beta chain) derives from a study of neurological immune-mediated disorders. This clonotype was recorded many times. Its antigen remains unidentified. The junction shows a germline mismatch at one end, possibly a read error. A 10-nucleotide random UMI tagged transcripts in template-switch 5'RACE cDNA synthesis. From 15-18 subjects, every sequencing run obtained over 190 million TCR-beta sequences. MiXCR, run by TCRdb on the 5' RACE reads, gives a single entry per CDR3 protein. The sample lists about 74,000 distinct CDR3 sequences, 5.2% seen once, with 6.5% to 9% in the top ten. The unsorted libraries had their origin in 2 million PBMCs stored at -80 C. The CDR3 consists of 14 residues. Germline CDR1 is SGHRS and CDR2 is YFSETQ. Notes on the study in general: In HTLV-1-associated myelopathy, TCR clonal expansion was greatest, and in multiple sclerosis it was least, below healthy controls.

The chain uses TRBV5-1 and TRBJ2-7, with 8 nucleotides matching TRBD2. This TCR was sampled from a man aged 18 to 29 with multiple sclerosis. Sequenced input: PBMCs. CDR3 protein: CASSQVAGNYQQYF. Here the CDR3 DNA reads TGCGCCAGCAGCCAGGTAGCGGGAAACTACCAGCAGTACTTC.